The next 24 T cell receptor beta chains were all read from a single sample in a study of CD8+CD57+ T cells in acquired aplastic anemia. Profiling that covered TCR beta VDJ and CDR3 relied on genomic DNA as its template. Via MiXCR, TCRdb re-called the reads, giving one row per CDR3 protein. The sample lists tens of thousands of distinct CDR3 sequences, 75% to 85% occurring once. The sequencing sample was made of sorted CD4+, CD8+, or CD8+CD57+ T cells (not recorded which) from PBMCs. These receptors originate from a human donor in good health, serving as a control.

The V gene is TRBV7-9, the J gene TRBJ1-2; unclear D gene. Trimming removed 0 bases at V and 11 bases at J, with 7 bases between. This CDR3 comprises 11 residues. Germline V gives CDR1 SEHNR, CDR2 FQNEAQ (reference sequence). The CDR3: CASSLAGVYTF. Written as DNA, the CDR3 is TGTGCCAGCAGCTTAGCCGGTGTGTACACCTTC.

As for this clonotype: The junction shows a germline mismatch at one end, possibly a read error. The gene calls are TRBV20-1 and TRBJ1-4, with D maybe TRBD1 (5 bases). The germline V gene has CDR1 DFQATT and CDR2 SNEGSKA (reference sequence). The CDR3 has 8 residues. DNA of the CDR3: TGCAGTGCTGGGGACGAAAGTTTT. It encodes CSAGDESF.

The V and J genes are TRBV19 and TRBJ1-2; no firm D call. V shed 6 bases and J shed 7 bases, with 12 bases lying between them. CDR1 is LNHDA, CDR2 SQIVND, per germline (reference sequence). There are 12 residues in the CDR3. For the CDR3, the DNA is TGTGCCAGTAGCGAGAAGCCGGGTGGCTACACCTTC. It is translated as CASSEKPGGYTF.

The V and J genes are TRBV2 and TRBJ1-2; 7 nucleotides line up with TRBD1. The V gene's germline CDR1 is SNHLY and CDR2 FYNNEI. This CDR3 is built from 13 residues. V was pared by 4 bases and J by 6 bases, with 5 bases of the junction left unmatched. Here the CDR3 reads CASSGQGPDGYTF. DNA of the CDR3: TGTGCCAGCAGTGGACAGGGACCAGATGGCTACACCTTC. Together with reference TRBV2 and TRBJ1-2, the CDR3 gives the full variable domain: EPEVTQTPSHQVTQMGQEVILRCVPISNHLYFYWYRQILGQKVEFLVSFYNNEISEKSEIFDDQFSVERPDGSNFTLKIRSTKLEDSAMYFCASSGQGPDGYTFGSGTRLTVV.

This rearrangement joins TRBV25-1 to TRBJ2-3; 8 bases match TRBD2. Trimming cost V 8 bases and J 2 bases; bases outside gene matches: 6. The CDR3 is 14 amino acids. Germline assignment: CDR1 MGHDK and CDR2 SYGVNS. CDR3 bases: TGTGCCAGCGCGCCGGGGGGGTCCACAGATACGCAGTATTTT. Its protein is CASAPGGSTDTQYF.

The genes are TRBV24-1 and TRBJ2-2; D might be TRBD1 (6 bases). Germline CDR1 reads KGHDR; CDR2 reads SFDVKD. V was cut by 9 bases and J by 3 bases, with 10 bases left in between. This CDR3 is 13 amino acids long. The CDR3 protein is CATRDTYTGELFF. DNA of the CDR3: TGTGCCACCCGGGACACTTACACCGGGGAGCTGTTTTTT.

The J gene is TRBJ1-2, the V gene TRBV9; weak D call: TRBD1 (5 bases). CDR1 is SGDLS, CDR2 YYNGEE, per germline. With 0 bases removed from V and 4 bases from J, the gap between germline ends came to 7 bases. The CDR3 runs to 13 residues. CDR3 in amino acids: CASSVEDIYGYTF. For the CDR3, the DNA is TGTGCCAGCAGCGTAGAGGACATCTATGGCTACACCTTC.

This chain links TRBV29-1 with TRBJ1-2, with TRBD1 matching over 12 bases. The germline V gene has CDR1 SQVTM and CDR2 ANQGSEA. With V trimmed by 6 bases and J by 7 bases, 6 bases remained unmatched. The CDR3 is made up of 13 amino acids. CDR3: CSVPGQGASGYTF. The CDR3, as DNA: TGCAGCGTACCGGGACAGGGGGCCTCTGGCTACACCTTC.

CDR3 DNA sequence: TGTGCCAGTAGTATGGGAGGGGGCACTGAAGCTTTCTTT. Translated: CASSMGGGTEAFF. V usage is TRBV19 and J usage is TRBJ1-1; D might be TRBD1 (6 bases). Germline values: CDR1 LNHDA, CDR2 SQIVND (reference sequence). The V end lost 3 bases, the J end lost 4 bases, and 9 bases lay between the germline ends. The CDR3 length is 13 residues.

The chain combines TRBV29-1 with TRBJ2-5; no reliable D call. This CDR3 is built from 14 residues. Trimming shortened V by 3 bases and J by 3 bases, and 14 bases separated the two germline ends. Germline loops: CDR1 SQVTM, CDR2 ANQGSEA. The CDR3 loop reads CSVDVAVLKETQYF. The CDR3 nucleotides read TGCAGCGTTGATGTAGCTGTGCTGAAAGAGACCCAGTACTTC.

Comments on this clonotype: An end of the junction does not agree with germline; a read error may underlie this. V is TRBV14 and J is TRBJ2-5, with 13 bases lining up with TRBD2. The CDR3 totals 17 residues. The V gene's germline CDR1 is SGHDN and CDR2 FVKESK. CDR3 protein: CASSPPGLAGEQEAQYF. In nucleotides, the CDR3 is TGTGCCAGCAGCCCACCCGGACTAGCGGGAGAACAAGAGGCCCAGTACTTC.

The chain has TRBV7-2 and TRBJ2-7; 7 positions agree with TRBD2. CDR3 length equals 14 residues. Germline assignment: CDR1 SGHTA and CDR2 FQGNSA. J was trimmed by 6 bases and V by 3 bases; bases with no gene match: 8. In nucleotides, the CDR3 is TGTGCCAGCAGCTTCCGGCCGGGAGGACGCGAGCAGTACTTC. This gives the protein CASSFRPGGREQYF.

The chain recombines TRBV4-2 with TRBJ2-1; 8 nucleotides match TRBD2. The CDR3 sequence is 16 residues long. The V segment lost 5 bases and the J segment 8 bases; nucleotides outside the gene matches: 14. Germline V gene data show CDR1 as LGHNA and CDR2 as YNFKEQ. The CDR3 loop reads CASSERLAGAAHEQFF. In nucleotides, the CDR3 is TGTGCCAGCAGCGAACGGCTAGCGGGCGCGGCCCATGAGCAGTTCTTC.

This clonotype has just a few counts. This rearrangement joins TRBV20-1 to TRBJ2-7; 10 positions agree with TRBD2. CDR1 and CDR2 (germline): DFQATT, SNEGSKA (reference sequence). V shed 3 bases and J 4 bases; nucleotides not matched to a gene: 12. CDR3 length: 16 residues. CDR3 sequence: CSAREKSGRAKYEQYF. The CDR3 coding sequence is TGCAGTGCTAGGGAGAAGAGCGGGAGGGCCAAATACGAGCAGTACTTC.

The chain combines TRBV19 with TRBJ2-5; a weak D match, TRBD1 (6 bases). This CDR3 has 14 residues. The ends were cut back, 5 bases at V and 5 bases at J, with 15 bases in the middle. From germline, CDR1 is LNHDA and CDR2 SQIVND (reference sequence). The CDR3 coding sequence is TGTGCCAGTAGTCAACAGGGTCAATTGGAGACCCAGTACTTC. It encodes CASSQQGQLETQYF.

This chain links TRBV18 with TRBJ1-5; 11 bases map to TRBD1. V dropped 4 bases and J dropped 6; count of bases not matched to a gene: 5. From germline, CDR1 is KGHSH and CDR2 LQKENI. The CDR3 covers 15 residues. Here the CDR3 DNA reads TGTGCCAGCTCACGCGGGACAGGGGGAGGTCAGCCCCAGCATTTT. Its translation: CASSRGTGGGQPQHF.

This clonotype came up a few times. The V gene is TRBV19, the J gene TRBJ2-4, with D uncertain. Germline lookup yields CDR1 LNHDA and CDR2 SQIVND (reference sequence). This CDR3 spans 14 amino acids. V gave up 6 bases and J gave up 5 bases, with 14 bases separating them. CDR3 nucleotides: TGTGCCAGTAGAGAACTGGGCTCCGAAAACATTCAGTACTTC. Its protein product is CASRELGSENIQYF. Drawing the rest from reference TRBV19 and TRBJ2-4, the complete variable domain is DGGITQSPKYLFRKEGQNVTLSCEQNLNHDAMYWYRQDPGQGLRLIYYSQIVNDFQKGDIAEGYSVSREKKESFPLTVTSAQKNPTAFYLCASRELGSENIQYFGAGTRLSVL.

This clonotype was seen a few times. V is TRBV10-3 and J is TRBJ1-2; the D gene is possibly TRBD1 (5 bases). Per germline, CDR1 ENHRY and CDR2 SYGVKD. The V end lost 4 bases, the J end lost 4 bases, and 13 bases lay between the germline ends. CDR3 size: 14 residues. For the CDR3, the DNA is TGTGCCATCAGTGGACAGTCCTCGAGCTATGGCTACACCTTC. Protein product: CAISGQSSSYGYTF.

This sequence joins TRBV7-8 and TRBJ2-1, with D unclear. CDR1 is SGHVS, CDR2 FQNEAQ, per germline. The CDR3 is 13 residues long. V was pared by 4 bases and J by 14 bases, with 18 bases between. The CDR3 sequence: CASSYSLDRTKFF. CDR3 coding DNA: TGTGCCAGCAGCTACTCATTAGATCGAACCAAGTTCTTC.

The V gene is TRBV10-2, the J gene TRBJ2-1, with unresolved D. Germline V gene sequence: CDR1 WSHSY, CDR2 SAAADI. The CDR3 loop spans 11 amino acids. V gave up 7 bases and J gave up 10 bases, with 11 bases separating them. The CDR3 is CASKAIWEQFF. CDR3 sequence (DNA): TGCGCCAGCAAAGCGATATGGGAGCAGTTCTTC.

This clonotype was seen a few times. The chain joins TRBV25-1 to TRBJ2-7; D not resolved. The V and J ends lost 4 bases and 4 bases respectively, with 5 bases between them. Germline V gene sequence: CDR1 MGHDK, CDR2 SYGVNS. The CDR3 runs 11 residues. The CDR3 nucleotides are TGTGCCAGCAGTGGGATATACGAGCAGTACTTC. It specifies CASSGIYEQYF.

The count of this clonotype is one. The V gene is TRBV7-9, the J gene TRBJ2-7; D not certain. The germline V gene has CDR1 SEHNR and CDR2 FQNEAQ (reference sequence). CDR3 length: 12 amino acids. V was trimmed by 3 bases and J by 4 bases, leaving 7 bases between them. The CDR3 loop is CASSLSEYEQYF. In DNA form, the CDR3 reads TGTGCCAGCAGCTTGAGTGAGTACGAGCAGTACTTC.

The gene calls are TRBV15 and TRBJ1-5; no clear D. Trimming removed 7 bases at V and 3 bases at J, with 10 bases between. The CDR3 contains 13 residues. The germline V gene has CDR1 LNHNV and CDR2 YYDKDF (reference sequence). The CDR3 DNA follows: TGTGCCACCATGGGTAACCACAATCAGCCCCAGCATTTT. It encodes CATMGNHNQPQHF. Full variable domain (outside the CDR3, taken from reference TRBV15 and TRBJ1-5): DAMVIQNPRYQVTQFGKPVTLSCSQTLNHNVMYWYQQKSSQAPKLLFHYYDKDFNNEADTPDNFQSRRPNTSFCFLDIRSPGLGDTAMYLCATMGNHNQPQHFGDGTRLSIL.

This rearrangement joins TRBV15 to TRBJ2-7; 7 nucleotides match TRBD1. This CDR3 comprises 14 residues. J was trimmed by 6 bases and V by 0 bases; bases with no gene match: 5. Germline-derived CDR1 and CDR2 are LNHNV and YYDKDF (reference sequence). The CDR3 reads CATSRDLTGTEQYF. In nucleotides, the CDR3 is TGTGCCACCAGCAGAGATCTGACAGGGACCGAGCAGTACTTC.